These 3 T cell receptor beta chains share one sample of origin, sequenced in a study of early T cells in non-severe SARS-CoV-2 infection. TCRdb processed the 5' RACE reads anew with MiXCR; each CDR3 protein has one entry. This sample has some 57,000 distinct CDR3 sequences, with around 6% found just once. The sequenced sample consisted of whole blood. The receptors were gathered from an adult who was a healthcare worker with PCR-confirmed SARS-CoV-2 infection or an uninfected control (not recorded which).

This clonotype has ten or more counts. This CDR3 is CASSLGSTSTDTQYF. In DNA, the CDR3 is TGTGCCAGCAGCTTAGGAAGCACTAGCACAGATACGCAGTATTTT. The V gene is TRBV7-2, the J gene TRBJ2-3; D gene uncertain. Germline V lookup: CDR1 SGHTA, CDR2 FQGNSA. Trimming left V 1 base short and J 0 bases short, with 8 bases between. The length of the CDR3 is 15 residues.

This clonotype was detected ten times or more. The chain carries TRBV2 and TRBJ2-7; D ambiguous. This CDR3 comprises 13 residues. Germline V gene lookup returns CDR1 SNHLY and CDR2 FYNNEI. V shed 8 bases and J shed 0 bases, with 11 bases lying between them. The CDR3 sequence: CASRWSLSYEQYF. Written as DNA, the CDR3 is TGTGCCAGCCGGTGGAGCCTCTCCTACGAGCAGTACTTC. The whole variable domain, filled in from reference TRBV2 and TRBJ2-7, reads EPEVTQTPSHQVTQMGQEVILRCVPISNHLYFYWYRQILGQKVEFLVSFYNNEISEKSEIFDDQFSVERPDGSNFTLKIRSTKLEDSAMYFCASRWSLSYEQYFGPGTRLTVT.

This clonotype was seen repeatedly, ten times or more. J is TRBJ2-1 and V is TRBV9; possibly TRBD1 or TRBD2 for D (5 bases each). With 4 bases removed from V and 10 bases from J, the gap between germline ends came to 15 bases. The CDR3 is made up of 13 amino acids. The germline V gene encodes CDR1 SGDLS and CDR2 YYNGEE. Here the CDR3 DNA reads TGTGCCAGCAGCCCATTGGGGGTATGGGAGCAGTTCTTC. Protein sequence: CASSPLGVWEQFF.